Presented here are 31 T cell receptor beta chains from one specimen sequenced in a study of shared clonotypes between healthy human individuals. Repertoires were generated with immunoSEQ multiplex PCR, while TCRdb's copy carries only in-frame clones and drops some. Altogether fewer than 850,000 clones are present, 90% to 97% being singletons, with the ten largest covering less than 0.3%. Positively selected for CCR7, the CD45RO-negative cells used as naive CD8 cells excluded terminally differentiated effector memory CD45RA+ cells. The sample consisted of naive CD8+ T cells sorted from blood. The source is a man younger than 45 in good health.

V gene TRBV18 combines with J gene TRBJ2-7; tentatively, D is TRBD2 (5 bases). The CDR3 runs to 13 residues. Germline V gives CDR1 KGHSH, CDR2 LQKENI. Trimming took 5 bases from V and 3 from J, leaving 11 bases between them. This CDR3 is CASSFRTLYEQYF. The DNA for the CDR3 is TGTGCCAGCTCATTTAGGACTCTCTACGAGCAGTACTTC. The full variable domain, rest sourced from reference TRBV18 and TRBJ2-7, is NAGVMQNPRHLVRRRGQEARLRCSPMKGHSHVYWYRQLPEEGLKFMVYLQKENIIDESGMPKERFSAEFPKEGPSILRIQQVVRGDSAAYFCASSFRTLYEQYFGPGTRLTVT.

The CDR3 DNA is TGCGCCAGCAGCTTGGAGAGGAGGGAGGCAGAGCAGTACTTC. Its protein product is CASSLERREAEQYF. The gene calls are TRBV5-1 and TRBJ2-7; weak D call: TRBD2 (6 bases). V was trimmed by 0 bases and J by 7 bases, leaving 14 bases between them. Germline values: CDR1 SGHRS, CDR2 YFSETQ. This CDR3 comprises 14 residues.

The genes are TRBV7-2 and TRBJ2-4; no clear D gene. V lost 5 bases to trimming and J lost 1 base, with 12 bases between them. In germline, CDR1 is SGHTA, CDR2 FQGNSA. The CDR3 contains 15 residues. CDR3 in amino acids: CASSVGWAAKNIQYF. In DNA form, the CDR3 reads TGTGCCAGCAGCGTGGGCTGGGCGGCCAAAAACATTCAGTACTTC.

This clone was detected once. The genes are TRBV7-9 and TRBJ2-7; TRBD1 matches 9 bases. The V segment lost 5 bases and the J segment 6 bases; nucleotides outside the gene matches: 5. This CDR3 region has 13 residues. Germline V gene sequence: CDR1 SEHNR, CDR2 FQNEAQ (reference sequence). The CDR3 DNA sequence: TGTGCCAGCAGCCGCGACAGGGGGGTCGAGCAGTACTTC. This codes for CASSRDRGVEQYF.

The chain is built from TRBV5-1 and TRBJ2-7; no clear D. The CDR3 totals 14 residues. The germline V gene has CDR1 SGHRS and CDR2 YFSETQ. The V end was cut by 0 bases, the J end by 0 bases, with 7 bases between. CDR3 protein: CASSLVSVSYEQYF. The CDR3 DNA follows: TGCGCCAGCAGCTTGGTTTCGGTCTCCTACGAGCAGTACTTC.

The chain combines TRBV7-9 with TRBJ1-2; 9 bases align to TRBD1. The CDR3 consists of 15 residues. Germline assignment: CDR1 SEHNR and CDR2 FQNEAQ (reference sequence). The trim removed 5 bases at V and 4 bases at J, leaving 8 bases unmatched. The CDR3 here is CASSLGTGSTYGYTF. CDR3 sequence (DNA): TGTGCCAGCAGCCTTGGGACAGGGAGTACCTATGGCTACACCTTC.

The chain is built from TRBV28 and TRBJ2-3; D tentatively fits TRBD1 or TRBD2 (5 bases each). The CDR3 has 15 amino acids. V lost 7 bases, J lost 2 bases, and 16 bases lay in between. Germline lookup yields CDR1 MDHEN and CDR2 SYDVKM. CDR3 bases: TGTGCCAGCATCATGGGGGTCCGGTCCACAGATACGCAGTATTTT. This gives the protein CASIMGVRSTDTQYF.

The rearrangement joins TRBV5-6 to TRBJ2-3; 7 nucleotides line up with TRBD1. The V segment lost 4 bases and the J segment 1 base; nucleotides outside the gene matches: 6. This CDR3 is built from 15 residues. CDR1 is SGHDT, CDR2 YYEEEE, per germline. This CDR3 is CASSLTGTGTDTQYF. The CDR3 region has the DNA TGTGCCAGCAGCCTAACCGGGACAGGCACAGATACGCAGTATTTT.

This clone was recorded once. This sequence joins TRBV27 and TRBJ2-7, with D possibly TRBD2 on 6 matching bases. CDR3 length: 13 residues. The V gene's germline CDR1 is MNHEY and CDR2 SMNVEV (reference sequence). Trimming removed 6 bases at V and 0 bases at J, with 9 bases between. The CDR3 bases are TGTGCCAGCAGGTCGGGAGCCTCCTACGAGCAGTACTTC. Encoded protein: CASRSGASYEQYF.

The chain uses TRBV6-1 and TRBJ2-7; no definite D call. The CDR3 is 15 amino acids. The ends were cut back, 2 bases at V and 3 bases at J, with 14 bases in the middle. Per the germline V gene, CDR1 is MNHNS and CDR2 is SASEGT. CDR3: CASSELASSFYEQYF. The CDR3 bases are TGTGCCAGCAGTGAACTCGCCAGCTCCTTCTACGAGCAGTACTTC.

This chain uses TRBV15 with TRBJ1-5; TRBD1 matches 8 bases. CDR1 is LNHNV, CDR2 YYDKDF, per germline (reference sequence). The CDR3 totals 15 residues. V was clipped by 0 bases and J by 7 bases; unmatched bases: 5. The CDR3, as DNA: TGTGCCACCAGCAGAGATCGGACAGGGTCCCAGCCCCAGCATTTT. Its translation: CATSRDRTGSQPQHF.

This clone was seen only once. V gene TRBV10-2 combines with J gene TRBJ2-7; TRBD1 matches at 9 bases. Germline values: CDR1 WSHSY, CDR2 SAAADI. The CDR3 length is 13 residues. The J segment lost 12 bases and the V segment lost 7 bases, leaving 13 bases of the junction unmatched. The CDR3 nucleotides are TGCGCCAGCACTGCCGGGACAGGGAGGCCCGCGTACTTC. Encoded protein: CASTAGTGRPAYF.

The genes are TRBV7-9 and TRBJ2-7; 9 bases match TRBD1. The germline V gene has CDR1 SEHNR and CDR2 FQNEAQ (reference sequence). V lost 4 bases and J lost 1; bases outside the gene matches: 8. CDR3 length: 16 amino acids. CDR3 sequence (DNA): TGTGCCAGCAGCTCAAGATCCGGGACAGGGTCCTACGAGCAGTACTTC. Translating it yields CASSSRSGTGSYEQYF. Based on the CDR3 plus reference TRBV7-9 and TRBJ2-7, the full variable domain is DTGVSQNPRHKITKRGQNVTFRCDPISEHNRLYWYRQTLGQGPEFLTYFQNEAQLEKSRLLSDRFSAERPKGSFSTLEIQRTEQGDSAMYLCASSSRSGTGSYEQYFGPGTRLTVT.

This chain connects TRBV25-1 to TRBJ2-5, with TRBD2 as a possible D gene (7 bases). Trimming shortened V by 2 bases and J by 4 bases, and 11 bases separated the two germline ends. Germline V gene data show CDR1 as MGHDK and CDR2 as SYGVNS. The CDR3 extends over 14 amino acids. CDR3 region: CASSEVGGRETQYF. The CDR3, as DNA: TGTGCCAGCAGTGAAGTGGGGGGGCGAGAGACCCAGTACTTC.

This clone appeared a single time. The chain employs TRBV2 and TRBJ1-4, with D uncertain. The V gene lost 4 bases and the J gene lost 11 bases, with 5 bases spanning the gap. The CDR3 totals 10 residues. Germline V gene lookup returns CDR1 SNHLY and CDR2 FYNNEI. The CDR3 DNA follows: TGTGCCAGCAGTGGTCGGAAACTGTTTTTT. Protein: CASSGRKLFF.

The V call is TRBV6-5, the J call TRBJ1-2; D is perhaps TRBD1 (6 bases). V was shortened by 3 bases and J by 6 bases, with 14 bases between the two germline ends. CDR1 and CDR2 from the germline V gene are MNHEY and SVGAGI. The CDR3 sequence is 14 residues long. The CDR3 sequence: CASSYGFEGDGYTF. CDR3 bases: TGTGCCAGCAGTTATGGTTTCGAGGGGGATGGCTACACCTTC.

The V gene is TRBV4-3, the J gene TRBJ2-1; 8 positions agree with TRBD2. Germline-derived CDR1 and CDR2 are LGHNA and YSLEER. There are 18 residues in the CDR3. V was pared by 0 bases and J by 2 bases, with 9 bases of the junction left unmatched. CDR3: CASSQDASGLGTYNEQFF. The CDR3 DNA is TGCGCCAGCAGCCAAGATGCTTCGGGACTAGGGACCTACAATGAGCAGTTCTTC.

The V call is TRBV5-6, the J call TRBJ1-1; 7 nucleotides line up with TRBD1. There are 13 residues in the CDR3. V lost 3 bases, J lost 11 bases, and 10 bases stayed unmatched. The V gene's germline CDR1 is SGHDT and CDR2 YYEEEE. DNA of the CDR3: TGTGCCAGCAGCTCCCGATCCGACAGGGAGGCTTTCTTT. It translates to CASSSRSDREAFF.

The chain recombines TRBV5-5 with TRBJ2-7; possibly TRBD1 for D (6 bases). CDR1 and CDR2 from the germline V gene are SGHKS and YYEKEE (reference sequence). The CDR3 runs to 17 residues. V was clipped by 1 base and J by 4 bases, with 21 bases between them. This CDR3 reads CASSLPPWAGAQYEQYF. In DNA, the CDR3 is TGTGCCAGCAGCTTGCCCCCCTGGGCAGGGGCGCAGTACGAGCAGTACTTC.

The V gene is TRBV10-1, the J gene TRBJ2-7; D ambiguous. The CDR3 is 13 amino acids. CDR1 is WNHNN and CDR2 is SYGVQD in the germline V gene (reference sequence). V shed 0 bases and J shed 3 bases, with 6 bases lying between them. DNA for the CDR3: TGCGCCAGCAGTGAGTCGGTACACTACGAGCAGTACTTC. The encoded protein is CASSESVHYEQYF.

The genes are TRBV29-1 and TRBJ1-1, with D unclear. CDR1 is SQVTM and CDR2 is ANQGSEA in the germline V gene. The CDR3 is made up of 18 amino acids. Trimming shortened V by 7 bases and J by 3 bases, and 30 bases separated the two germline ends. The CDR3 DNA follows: TGCAGCGGTAACTGTCCCCCAACCAAGGGCCGAGGCTACACTGAAGCTTTCTTT. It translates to CSGNCPPTKGRGYTEAFF.

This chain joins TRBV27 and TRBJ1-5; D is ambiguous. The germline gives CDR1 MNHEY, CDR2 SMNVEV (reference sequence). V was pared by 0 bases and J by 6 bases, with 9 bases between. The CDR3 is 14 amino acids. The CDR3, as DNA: TGTGCCAGCAGTTTATCCCAGCTAAGTCAGCCCCAGCATTTT. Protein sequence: CASSLSQLSQPQHF.

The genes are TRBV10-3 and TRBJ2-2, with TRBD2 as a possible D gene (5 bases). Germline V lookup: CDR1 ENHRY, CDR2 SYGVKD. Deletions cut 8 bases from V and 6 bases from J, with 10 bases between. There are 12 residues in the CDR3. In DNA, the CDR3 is TGTGCCATCTACGGGGAAGCCGGGGAGCTGTTTTTT. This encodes CAIYGEAGELFF.

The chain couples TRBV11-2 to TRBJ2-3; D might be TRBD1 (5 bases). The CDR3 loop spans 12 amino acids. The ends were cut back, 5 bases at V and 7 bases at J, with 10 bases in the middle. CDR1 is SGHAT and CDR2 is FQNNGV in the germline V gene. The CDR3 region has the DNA TGTGCCAGCAGCCCCCAGGGAAATACGCAGTATTTT. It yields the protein CASSPQGNTQYF.

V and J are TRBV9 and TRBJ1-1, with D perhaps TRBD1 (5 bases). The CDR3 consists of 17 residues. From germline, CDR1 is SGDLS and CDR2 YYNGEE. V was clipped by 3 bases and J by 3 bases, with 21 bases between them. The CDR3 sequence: CASSDPLTQGADTEAFF. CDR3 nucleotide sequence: TGTGCCAGCAGCGATCCCCTGACCCAGGGCGCAGACACTGAAGCTTTCTTT. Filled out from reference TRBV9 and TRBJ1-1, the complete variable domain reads DSGVTQTPKHLITATGQRVTLRCSPRSGDLSVYWYQQSLDQGLQFLIQYYNGEERAKGNILERFSAQQFPDLHSELNLSSLELGDSALYFCASSDPLTQGADTEAFFGQGTRLTVV.

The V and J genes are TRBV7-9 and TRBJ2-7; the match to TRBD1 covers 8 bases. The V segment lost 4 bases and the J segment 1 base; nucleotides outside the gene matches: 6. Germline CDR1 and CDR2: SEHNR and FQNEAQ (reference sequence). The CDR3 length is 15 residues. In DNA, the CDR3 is TGTGCCAGCAGCTCCCCGGACAGGGAATCCTACGAGCAGTACTTC. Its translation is CASSSPDRESYEQYF.

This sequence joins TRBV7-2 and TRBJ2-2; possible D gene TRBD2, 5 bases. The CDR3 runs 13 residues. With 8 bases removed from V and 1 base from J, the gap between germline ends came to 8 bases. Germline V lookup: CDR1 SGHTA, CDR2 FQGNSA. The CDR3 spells CASSAENTGELFF. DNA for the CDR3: TGTGCCAGCTCAGCGGAGAACACCGGGGAGCTGTTTTTT.

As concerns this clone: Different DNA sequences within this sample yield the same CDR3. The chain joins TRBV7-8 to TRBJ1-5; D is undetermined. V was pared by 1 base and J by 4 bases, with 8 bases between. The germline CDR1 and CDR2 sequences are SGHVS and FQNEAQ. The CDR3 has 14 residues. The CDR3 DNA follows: TGTGCCAGCAGCTTAGAGGTTGTGAATCAGCCCCAGCATTTT. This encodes CASSLEVVNQPQHF.

CDR3 sequence: CKPTTFTEAFF. In DNA form, the CDR3 reads TGCAAACCAACCACCTTCACTGAAGCTTTCTTT. This chain joins TRBV20-1 and TRBJ1-1; D gene uncertain. CDR3 size: 11 residues. Germline CDR1 DFQATT, CDR2 SNEGSKA (reference sequence).

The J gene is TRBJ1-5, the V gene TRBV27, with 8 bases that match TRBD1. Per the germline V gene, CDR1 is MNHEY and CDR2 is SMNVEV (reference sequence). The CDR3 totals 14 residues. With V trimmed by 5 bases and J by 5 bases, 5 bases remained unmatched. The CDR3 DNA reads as TGTGCCAGCAGTCTCGGGACAGGATATCAGCCCCAGCATTTT. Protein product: CASSLGTGYQPQHF.

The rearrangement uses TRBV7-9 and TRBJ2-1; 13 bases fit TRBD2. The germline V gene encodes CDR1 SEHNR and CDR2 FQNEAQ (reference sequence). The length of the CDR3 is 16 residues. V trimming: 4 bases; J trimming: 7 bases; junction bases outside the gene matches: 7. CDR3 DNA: TGTGCCAGCAGCTCCCGACTAGCGGGAGGTAGAAATGAGCAGTTCTTC. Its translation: CASSSRLAGGRNEQFF.